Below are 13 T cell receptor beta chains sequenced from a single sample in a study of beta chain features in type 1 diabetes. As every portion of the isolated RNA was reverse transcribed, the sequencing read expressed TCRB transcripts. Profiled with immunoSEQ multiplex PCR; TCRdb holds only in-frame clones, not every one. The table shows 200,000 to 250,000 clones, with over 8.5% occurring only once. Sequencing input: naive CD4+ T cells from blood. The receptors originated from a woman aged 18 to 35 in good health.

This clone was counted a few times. The CDR3 bases are TGTGCCACCAGCAGACACCAGGGTTTAGGCGCAGATACGCAGTATTTT. Translated: CATSRHQGLGADTQYF. J is TRBJ2-3 and V is TRBV15; the D gene is possibly TRBD1 (5 bases). Between the trimmed V and J ends, which lost 2 bases and 4 bases, there was a span of 16 bases. Germline V gene sequence: CDR1 LNHNV, CDR2 YYDKDF (reference sequence). The CDR3 runs to 16 residues. Combining the CDR3 with reference TRBV15 and TRBJ2-3 gives the whole variable domain DAMVIQNPRYQVTQFGKPVTLSCSQTLNHNVMYWYQQKSSQAPKLLFHYYDKDFNNEADTPDNFQSRRPNTSFCFLDIRSPGLGDTAMYLCATSRHQGLGADTQYFGPGTRLTVL.

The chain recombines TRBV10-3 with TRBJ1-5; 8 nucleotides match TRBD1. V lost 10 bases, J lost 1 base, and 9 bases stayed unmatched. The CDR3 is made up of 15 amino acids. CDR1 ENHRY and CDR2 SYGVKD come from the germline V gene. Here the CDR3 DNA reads TGTGCCAGCAGGGGGACAGGTTTGAGCAATCAGCCCCAGCATTTT. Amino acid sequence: CASRGTGLSNQPQHF.

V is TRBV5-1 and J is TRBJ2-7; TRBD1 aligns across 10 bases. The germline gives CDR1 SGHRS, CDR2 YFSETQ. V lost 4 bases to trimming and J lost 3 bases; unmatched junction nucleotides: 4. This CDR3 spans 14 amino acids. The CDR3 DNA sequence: TGCGCCAGCAGCGCCCGGGACAGGGGCTACGAGCAGTACTTC. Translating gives CASSARDRGYEQYF.

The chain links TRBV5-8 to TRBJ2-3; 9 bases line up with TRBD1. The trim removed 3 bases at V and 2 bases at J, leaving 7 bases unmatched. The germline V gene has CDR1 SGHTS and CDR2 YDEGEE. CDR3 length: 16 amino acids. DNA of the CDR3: TGTGCCAGCAGCTGGGGGACAGGGTCGGTCACAGATACGCAGTATTTT. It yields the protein CASSWGTGSVTDTQYF.

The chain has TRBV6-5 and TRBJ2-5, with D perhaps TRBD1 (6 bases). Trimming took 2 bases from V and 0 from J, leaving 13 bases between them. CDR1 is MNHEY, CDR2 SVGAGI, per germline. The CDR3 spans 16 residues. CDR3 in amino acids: CASSYRAGAYQETQYF. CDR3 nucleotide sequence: TGTGCCAGCAGTTACCGGGCAGGGGCGTACCAAGAGACCCAGTACTTC.

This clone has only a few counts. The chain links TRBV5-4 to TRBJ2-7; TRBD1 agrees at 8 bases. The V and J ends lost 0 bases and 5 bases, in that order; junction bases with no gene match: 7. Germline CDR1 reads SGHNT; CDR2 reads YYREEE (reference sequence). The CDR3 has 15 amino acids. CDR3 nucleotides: TGTGCCAGCAGCTTGGTAGCCAGGGGGCGTGACGAGCAGTACTTC. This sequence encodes CASSLVARGRDEQYF.

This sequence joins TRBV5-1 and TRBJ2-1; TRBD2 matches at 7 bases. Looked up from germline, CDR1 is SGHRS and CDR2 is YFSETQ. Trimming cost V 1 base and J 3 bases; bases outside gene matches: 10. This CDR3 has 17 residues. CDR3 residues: CASSLLPRREGYNEQFF. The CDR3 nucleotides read TGCGCCAGCAGCTTGCTTCCCCGCAGGGAGGGCTACAATGAGCAGTTCTTC.

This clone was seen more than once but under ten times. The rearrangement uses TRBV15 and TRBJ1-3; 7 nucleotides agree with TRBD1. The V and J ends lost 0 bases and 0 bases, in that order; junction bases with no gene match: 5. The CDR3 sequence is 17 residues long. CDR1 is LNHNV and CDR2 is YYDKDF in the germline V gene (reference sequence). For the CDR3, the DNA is TGTGCCACCAGCAGAGACGTGGGACAGCACTCTGGAAACACCATATATTTT. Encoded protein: CATSRDVGQHSGNTIYF.

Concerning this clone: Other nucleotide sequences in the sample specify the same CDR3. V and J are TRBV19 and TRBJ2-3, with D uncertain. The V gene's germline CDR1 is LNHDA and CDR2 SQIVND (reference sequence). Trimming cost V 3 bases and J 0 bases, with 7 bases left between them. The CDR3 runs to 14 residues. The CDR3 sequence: CASSIGQSTDTQYF. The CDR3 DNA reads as TGTGCCAGTAGTATCGGTCAAAGCACAGATACGCAGTATTTT.

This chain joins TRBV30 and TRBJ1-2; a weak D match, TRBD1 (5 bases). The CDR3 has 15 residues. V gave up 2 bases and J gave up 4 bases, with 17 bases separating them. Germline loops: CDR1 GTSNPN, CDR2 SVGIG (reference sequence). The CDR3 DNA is TGTGCCTGGAGTACCGAAAGGGGTTTAATCTATGGCTACACCTTC. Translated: CAWSTERGLIYGYTF.

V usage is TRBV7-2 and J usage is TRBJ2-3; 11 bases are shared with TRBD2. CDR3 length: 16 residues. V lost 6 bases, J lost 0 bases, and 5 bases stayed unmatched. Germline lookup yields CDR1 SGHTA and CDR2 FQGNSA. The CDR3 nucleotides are TGTGCCAGCAGTCGTCGACTAGCGGGAAGCACAGATACGCAGTATTTT. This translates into CASSRRLAGSTDTQYF.

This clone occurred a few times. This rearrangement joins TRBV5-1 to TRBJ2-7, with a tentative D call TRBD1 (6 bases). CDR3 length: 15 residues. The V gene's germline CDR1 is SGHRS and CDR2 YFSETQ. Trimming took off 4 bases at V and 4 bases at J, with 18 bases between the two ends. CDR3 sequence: CASSTHYRDTYEQYF. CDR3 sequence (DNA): TGCGCCAGCAGCACCCACTACCGGGACACTTACGAGCAGTACTTC.

Here the CDR3 reads CASSQPSASGDTQYF. CDR3 sequence (DNA): TGTGCCAGCAGCCAACCTTCGGCTAGCGGGGATACGCAGTATTTT. The chain couples TRBV4-2 to TRBJ2-3; TRBD2 matches at 8 bases. The ends lost 2 bases at V and 6 bases at J; junction bases unmatched: 7. CDR1 is LGHNA and CDR2 is YNFKEQ in the germline V gene. This CDR3 spans 15 amino acids.